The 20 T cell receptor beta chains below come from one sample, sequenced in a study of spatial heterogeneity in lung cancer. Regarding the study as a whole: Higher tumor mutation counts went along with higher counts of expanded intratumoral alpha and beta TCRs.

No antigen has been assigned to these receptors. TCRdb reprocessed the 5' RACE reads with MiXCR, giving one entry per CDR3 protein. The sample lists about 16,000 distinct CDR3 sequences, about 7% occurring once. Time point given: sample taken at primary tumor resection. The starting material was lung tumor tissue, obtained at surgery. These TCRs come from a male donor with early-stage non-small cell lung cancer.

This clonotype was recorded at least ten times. CDR3 region: CSVAGVENGYTF. CDR3 coding DNA: TGCAGCGTTGCGGGCGTGGAAAATGGCTACACCTTC. The chain employs TRBV29-1 and TRBJ1-2; D is ambiguous. V was pared by 4 bases and J by 6 bases, with 12 bases between. Germline values: CDR1 SQVTM, CDR2 ANQGSEA. This CDR3 region has 12 residues.

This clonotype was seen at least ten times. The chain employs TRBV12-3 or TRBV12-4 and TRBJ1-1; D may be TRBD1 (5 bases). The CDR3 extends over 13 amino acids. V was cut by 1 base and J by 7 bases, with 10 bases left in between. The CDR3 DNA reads TGTGCCAGCAGTTTAGGTGAGGGGTTTGAAGCTTTCTTT. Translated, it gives CASSLGEGFEAFF.

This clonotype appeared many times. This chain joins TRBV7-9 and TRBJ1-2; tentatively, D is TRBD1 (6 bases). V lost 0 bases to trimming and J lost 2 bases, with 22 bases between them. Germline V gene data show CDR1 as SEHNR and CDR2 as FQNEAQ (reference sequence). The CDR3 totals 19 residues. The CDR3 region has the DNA TGTGCCAGCAGCTTAGCGCTCGCGGCCAGGGGCCCTCTAAACTATGGCTACACCTTC. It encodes CASSLALAARGPLNYGYTF.

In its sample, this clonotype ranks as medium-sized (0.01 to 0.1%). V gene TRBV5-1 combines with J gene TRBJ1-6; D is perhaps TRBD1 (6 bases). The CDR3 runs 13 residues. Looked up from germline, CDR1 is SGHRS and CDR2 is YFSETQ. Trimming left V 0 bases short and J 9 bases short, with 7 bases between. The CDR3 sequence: CASSLEGVSPLHF. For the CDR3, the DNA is TGCGCCAGCAGCTTGGAGGGGGTTTCACCCCTCCACTTT.

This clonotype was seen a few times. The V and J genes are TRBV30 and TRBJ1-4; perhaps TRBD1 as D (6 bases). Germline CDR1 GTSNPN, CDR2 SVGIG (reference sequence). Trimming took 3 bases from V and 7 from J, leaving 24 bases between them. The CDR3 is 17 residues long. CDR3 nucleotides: TGTGCCTGGAGCCCCCGGGGGCGGGGGGGGAGTGGTGAAAAACTGTTTTTT. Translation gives CAWSPRGRGGSGEKLFF.

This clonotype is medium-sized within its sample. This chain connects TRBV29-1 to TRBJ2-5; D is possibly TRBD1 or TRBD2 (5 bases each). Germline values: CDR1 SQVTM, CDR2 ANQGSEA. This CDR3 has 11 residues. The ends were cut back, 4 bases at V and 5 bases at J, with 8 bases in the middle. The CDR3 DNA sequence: TGCAGCGTTGTTGGGACGGAGACCCAGTACTTC. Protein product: CSVVGTETQYF.

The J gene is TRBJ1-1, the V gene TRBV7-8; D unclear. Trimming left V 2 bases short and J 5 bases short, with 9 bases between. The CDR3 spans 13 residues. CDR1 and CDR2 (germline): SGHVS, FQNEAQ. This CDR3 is CASSLRRVTEAFF. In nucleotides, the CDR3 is TGTGCCAGCAGCTTACGTAGGGTGACTGAAGCTTTCTTT.

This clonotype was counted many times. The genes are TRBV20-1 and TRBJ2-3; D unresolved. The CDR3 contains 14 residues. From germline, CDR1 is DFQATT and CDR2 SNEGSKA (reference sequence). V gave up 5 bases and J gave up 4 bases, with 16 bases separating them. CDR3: CSAHPPGWPDTQYF. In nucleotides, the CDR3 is TGCAGTGCTCACCCTCCGGGCTGGCCAGATACGCAGTATTTT.

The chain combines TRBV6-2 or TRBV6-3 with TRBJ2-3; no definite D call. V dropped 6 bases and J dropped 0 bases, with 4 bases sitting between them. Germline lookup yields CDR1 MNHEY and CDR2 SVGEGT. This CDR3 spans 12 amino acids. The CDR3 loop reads CASRTSTDTQYF. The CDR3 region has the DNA TGTGCCAGCAGAACTAGCACAGATACGCAGTATTTT.

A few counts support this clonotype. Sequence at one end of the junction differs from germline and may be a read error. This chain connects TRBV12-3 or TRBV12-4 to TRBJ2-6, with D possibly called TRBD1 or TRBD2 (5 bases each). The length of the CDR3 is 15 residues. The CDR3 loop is CASSSGASWANVLTF. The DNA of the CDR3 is TGTGCCAGCAGTTCCGGGGCCTCTTGGGCCAACGTCCTGACTTTC.

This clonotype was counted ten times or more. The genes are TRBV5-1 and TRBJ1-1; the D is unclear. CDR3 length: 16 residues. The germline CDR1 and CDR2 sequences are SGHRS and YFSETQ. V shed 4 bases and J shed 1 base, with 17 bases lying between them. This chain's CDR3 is CASSRARRTENTEAFF. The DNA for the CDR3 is TGCGCCAGCAGCCGAGCCCGGCGGACGGAGAACACTGAAGCTTTCTTT.

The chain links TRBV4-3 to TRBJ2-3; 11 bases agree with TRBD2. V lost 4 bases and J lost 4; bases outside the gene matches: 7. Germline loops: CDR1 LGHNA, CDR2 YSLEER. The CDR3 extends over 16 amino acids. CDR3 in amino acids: CASSPVAGGPSDTQYF. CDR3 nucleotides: TGCGCCAGCAGCCCTGTAGCGGGGGGGCCATCAGATACGCAGTATTTT.

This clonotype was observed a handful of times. The CDR3 loop reads CASSLGARPDTQYF. DNA for the CDR3: TGCGCCAGCAGCTTGGGGGCCCGGCCAGATACGCAGTATTTT. The chain is built from TRBV5-1 and TRBJ2-3; the D is unclear. The germline gives CDR1 SGHRS, CDR2 YFSETQ. Trimming removed 0 bases from V and 4 bases from J, with 9 bases in between. CDR3 length: 14 amino acids.

The chain's CDR3 is CASSPRTSGGTDTQYF. CDR3 DNA: TGTGCCAGCTCACCCCGGACTAGCGGGGGCACAGATACGCAGTATTTT. This chain uses TRBV18 with TRBJ2-3; 12 bases match TRBD2. This CDR3 has 16 amino acids. CDR1 and CDR2 from the germline V gene are KGHSH and LQKENI. J lost 1 base, V lost 3 bases, and 2 bases had no gene match.

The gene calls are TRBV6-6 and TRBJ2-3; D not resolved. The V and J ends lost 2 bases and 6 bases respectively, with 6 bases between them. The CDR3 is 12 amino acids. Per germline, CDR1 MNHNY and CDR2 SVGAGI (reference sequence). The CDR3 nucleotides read TGTGCCAGCAGTTACGGCCCTGATACGCAGTATTTT. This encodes CASSYGPDTQYF.

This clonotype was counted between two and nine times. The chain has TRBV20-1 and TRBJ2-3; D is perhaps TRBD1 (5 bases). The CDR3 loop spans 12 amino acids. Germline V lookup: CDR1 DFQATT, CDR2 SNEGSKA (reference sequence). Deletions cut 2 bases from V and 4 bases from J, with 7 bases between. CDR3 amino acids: CSARQGPDTQYF. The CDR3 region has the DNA TGCAGTGCTAGACAGGGCCCAGATACGCAGTATTTT.

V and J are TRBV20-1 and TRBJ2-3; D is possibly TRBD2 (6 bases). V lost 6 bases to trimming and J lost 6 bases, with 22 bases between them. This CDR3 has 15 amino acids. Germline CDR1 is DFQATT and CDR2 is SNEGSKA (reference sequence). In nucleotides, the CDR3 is TGCAGTGCAGGCTTGGGGACGGGGGTGTACGATACGCAGTATTTT. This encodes CSAGLGTGVYDTQYF.

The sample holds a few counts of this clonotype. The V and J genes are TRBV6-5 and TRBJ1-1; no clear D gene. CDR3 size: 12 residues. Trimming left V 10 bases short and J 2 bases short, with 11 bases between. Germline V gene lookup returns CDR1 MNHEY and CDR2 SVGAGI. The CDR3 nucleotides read TGTGCCACCCGGAAAGGTAACACTGAAGCTTTCTTT. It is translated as CATRKGNTEAFF.

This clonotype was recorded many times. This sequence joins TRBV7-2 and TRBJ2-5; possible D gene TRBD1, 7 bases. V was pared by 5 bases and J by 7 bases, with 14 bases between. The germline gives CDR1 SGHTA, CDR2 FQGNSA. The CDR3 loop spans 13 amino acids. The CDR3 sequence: CASSPGQGGTQYF. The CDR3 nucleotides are TGTGCCAGCAGCCCGGGGCAGGGGGGGACCCAGTACTTC.

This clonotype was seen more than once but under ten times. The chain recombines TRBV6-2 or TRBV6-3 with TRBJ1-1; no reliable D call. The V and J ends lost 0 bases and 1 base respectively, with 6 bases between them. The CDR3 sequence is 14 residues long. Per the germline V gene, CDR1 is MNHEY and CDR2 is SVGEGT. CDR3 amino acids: CASSYSQGNTEAFF. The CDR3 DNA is TGTGCCAGCAGTTACTCTCAAGGGAACACTGAAGCTTTCTTT.